Presented here are 15 T cell receptor beta chains from one specimen sequenced in a study of T cells expressing NK-cell markers. TCRdb reprocessed the 5' RACE reads and reports one entry per CDR3 protein, with no DNA. The table for this sample gives some 500,000 distinct CDR3 sequences. Sequenced sample: blood T cells: a sorted CD56 or NKG2C T cell subset, CD4+ or CD8+ T cells, or bulk PBMC T cells (not recorded which). The receptors shown here come from a woman aged 45 to 65 in good health.

The chain has TRBV7-9 and TRBJ2-3; TCRdb proposes TRBD2, but this gene call is untestable without DNA. This CDR3 is 14 amino acids long. Per the germline V gene, CDR1 is SEHNR and CDR2 is FQNEAQ (reference sequence). The CDR3 reads CAILTLGGADTQYF.

The rearrangement uses TRBV12-3 or TRBV12-4 and TRBJ2-1; lacking DNA, the TRBD1 call made by TCRdb goes unchecked. This CDR3 spans 13 amino acids. This CDR3 reads CASSGQGNNEQFF.

The chain is built from TRBV7-2 and TRBJ2-1; TCRdb returns TRBD2, unconfirmable since there is no DNA. Germline CDR1 reads SGHTA; CDR2 reads FQGNSA. The CDR3 has 17 amino acids. CDR3 protein: CASSRPRTSVSYNEQFF.

The chain couples TRBV20-1 to TRBJ2-2; without DNA, the TCRdb call of TRBD2 cannot be checked. In germline, CDR1 is DFQATT, CDR2 SNEGSKA (reference sequence). The length of the CDR3 is 13 residues. CDR3 sequence: CSAAGGLTGELFF.

The J gene is TRBJ2-1, the V gene TRBV7-9; TCRdb's D call of TRBD2 is untestable without DNA. Germline lookup yields CDR1 SEHNR and CDR2 FQNEAQ (reference sequence). The CDR3 loop spans 16 amino acids. The CDR3: CASSTLAGGPRTEQFF.

The chain combines TRBV9 with TRBJ1-1; the TRBD1 assignment by TCRdb is unverifiable without DNA. This CDR3 contains 16 residues. Germline CDR1 SGDLS, CDR2 YYNGEE. CDR3 sequence: CASSPYLQGVVAEAFF.

The chain employs TRBV12-3 or TRBV12-4 and TRBJ2-6; TCRdb calls TRBD1, which cannot be checked without DNA. The CDR3 loop spans 18 amino acids. The CDR3 spells CASSFLDKGASGANVLTF.

The chain carries TRBV5-1 and TRBJ2-3. The CDR3 spans 15 residues. CDR1 and CDR2 from the germline V gene are SGHRS and YFSETQ. The CDR3 loop reads CASSLGPGVTDTQYF. Based on the CDR3 plus reference TRBV5-1 and TRBJ2-3, the full variable domain is KAGVTQTPRYLIKTRGQQVTLSCSPISGHRSVSWYQQTPGQGLQFLFEYFSETQRNKGNFPGRFSGRQFSNSRSEMNVSTLELGDSALYLCASSLGPGVTDTQYFGPGTRLTVL.

V usage is TRBV11-3 and J usage is TRBJ2-1; TCRdb proposes TRBD1, but this gene call is untestable without DNA. The CDR3 extends over 11 amino acids. CDR1 and CDR2 from the germline V gene are SGHNT and YENEEA. This CDR3 reads CASQGGREQFF.

This sequence joins TRBV7-2 and TRBJ2-1; the D call from TCRdb, TRBD2, cannot be confirmed without DNA. Germline CDR1 and CDR2: SGHTA and FQGNSA. This CDR3 is 13 amino acids long. The CDR3 reads CASSFSGTSRLFF.

This chain's CDR3 is CASSLAMLTGRGEQFF. The V gene is TRBV5-1, the J gene TRBJ2-1; the D gene TCRdb calls, TRBD2, cannot be checked with no DNA. Germline loops: CDR1 SGHRS, CDR2 YFSETQ. The CDR3 totals 16 residues.

The chain's CDR3 is CAWSVLPGIAKNIQYF. The chain carries TRBV30 and TRBJ2-4. Germline V gene sequence: CDR1 GTSNPN, CDR2 SVGIG (reference sequence). The CDR3 loop spans 16 amino acids.

The chain has TRBV24-1 and TRBJ2-1; TCRdb's D call, TRBD2, is unchecked because there is no DNA. Looked up from germline, CDR1 is KGHDR and CDR2 is SFDVKD. The CDR3 runs 16 residues. This CDR3 is CATSDLGGLGRNEQFF.

V gene TRBV7-9 combines with J gene TRBJ1-3; the D call of TRBD1 rests on TCRdb alone, since no DNA is present to check it. The CDR3 is 16 residues long. The germline V gene encodes CDR1 SEHNR and CDR2 FQNEAQ (reference sequence). CDR3 region: CASRVGTYSSGNTIYF.

The chain links TRBV12-3 or TRBV12-4 to TRBJ2-1; with no DNA, the TCRdb D assignment of TRBD2 cannot be verified. CDR3 size: 12 residues. CDR3: CASGRATSEQFF.